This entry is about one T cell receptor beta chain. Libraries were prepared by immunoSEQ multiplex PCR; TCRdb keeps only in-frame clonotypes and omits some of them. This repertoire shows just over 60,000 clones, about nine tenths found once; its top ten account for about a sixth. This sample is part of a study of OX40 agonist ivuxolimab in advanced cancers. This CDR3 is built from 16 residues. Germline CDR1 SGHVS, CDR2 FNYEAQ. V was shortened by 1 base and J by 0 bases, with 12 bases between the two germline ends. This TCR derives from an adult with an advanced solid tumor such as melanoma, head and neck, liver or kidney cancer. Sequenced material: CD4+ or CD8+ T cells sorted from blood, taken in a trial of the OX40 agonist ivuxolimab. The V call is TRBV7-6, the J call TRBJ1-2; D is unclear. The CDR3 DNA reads TGTGCCAGCAGCTTAGGACCTCCGCCCACTAACTATGGCTACACCTTC. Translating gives CASSLGPPPTNYGYTF.